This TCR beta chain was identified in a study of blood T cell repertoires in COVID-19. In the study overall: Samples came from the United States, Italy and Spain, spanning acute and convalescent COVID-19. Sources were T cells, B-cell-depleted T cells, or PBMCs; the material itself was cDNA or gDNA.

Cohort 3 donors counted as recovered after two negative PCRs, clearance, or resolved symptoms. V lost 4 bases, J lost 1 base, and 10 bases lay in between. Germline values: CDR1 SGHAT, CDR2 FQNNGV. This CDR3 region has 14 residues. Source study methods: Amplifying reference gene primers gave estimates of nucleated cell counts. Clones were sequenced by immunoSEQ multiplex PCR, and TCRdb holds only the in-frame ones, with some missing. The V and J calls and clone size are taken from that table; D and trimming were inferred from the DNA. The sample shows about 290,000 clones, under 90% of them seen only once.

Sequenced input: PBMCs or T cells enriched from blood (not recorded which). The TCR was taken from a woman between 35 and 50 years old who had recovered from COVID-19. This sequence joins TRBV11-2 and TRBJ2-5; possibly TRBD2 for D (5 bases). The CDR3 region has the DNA TGTGCCAGCAGCTCCCTTCGGGGCCAAGAGACCCAGTACTTC. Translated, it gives CASSSLRGQETQYF.